The 31 T cell receptor beta chains presented below share a single source sample, sequenced in a study of T cells in Graves' hyperthyroidism and ophthalmopathy. There were TCR beta CDR3 regions amplified from RNA transcripts. In the first-round RT-PCR of the TCR CDR3, the HTBI primer set was used. TCRdb re-analysed the multiplex PCR reads in MiXCR, keeping a single row per CDR3 protein. Among about 320,000 distinct CDR3 sequences, about 15% were seen once, and the ten largest hold around 34%. The sample was blood. These receptors all stem from a man between 25 and 39 years old with Graves' hyperthyroidism.

This clonotype was counted ten times or more. The chain carries TRBV2 and TRBJ2-4; the match to TRBD2 covers 8 bases. The germline gives CDR1 SNHLY, CDR2 FYNNEI. The CDR3 totals 14 residues. Losses at the gene ends were 7 bases for V and 3 bases for J; bases not matched to a gene: 5. The CDR3 DNA reads as TGTGCCAGCATCATCGGGGGGGGCAAAAACATTCAGTACTTC. Protein: CASIIGGGKNIQYF.

This clonotype was recorded at least ten times. The chain recombines TRBV12-5 with TRBJ1-1, with D perhaps matching TRBD1 (5 bases). This CDR3 comprises 14 residues. From germline, CDR1 is LGHNT and CDR2 FRNRAP. Trimming shortened V by 7 bases and J by 1 base, and 13 bases separated the two germline ends. The CDR3 DNA reads TGTGCTAGTGCCCCCGGGGGTACGAACACTGAAGCTTTCTTT. Amino acid sequence: CASAPGGTNTEAFF. Based on the CDR3 plus reference TRBV12-5 and TRBJ1-1, the full variable domain is DARVTQTPRHKVTEMGQEVTMRCQPILGHNTVFWYRQTMMQGLELLAYFRNRAPLDDSGMPKDRFSAEMPDATLATLKIQPSEPRDSAVYFCASAPGGTNTEAFFGQGTRLTVV.

CDR3: CASSLTSSYNSPLHF. As DNA, the CDR3 is TGTGCCAGCAGCTTAACGAGCTCCTATAATTCACCCCTCCACTTT. This rearrangement joins TRBV7-3 to TRBJ1-6; D gene uncertain. CDR1 and CDR2 from the germline V gene are SGHTA and FQGTGA. The CDR3 spans 15 residues. The V gene lost 0 bases and the J gene lost 0 bases, with 3 bases spanning the gap.

For this clonotype: A junction end diverges from the germline sequence, so it may reflect a read error. V usage is TRBV30 and J usage is TRBJ1-1, with D possibly being TRBD1 (6 bases). This CDR3 has 13 amino acids. The germline gives CDR1 GTSNPN, CDR2 SVGIG (reference sequence). The CDR3 loop is CAWSVVRDTEALF. The CDR3, as DNA: TGTGCCTGGAGTGTAGTCAGGGACACTGAAGCTCTCTTT. The full variable domain, in which reference TRBV30 and TRBJ1-1 provide the parts outside the CDR3, is SQTIHQWPATLVQPVGSPLSLECTVEGTSNPNLYWYRQAAGRGLQLLFYSVGIGQISSEVPQNLSASRPQDRQFILSSKKLLLSDSGFYLCAWSVVRDTEALFGQGTRLTVV.

This clonotype was recorded at least ten times. This sequence joins TRBV10-3 and TRBJ2-7; possibly TRBD2 for D (5 bases). Between the trimmed V and J ends, which lost 3 bases and 4 bases, there was a span of 16 bases. Germline V gene lookup returns CDR1 ENHRY and CDR2 SYGVKD. This CDR3 has 15 amino acids. CDR3 sequence reads: CAISDEASWLYEQYF. The CDR3 DNA reads TGTGCCATCAGTGACGAGGCTAGCTGGTTGTACGAGCAGTACTTC.

This clonotype has a count of ten or more. The chain links TRBV20-1 to TRBJ2-1; 7 bases are shared with TRBD2. This CDR3 comprises 14 residues. V was clipped by 5 bases and J by 7 bases; unmatched bases: 11. Germline V gives CDR1 DFQATT, CDR2 SNEGSKA (reference sequence). In nucleotides, the CDR3 is TGCAGTGCTGAAGCGGGTACCGGGGGGAATGAGCAGTTCTTC. It translates to CSAEAGTGGNEQFF.

This clonotype was counted ten times or more. This CDR3 reads CSARDGDRVGEQYF. CDR3 bases: TGCAGTGCTAGAGATGGCGACAGGGTGGGCGAGCAGTACTTC. The chain has TRBV20-1 and TRBJ2-7; TRBD1 matches at 7 bases. With V trimmed by 0 bases and J by 6 bases, 8 bases remained unmatched. CDR1 is DFQATT and CDR2 is SNEGSKA in the germline V gene (reference sequence). CDR3 length: 14 amino acids.

The chain couples TRBV12-5 to TRBJ2-2; no definite D call. CDR1 LGHNT and CDR2 FRNRAP come from the germline V gene. V dropped 4 bases and J dropped 6 bases, with 15 bases sitting between them. The CDR3 extends over 15 amino acids. CDR3 amino acids: CASGSTQWQAGELFF. DNA for the CDR3: TGTGCTAGTGGTTCCACCCAATGGCAGGCCGGGGAGCTGTTTTTT. Full variable domain (remainder filled in from reference TRBV12-5 and TRBJ2-2): DARVTQTPRHKVTEMGQEVTMRCQPILGHNTVFWYRQTMMQGLELLAYFRNRAPLDDSGMPKDRFSAEMPDATLATLKIQPSEPRDSAVYFCASGSTQWQAGELFFGEGSRLTVL.

In its sample, this clonotype was seen many times. V is TRBV18 and J is TRBJ2-7, with a weak D call TRBD1 (5 bases). The CDR3 runs 14 residues. V was pared by 8 bases and J by 6 bases, with 20 bases between. Germline values: CDR1 KGHSH, CDR2 LQKENI. For the CDR3, the DNA is TGTGCCAGCCGTTATTCCTCAGACAGCCTCGAGCAGTACTTC. Translating it yields CASRYSSDSLEQYF.

The rearrangement uses TRBV5-6 and TRBJ2-5, with 11 positions matching TRBD2. Germline CDR1 and CDR2: SGHDT and YYEEEE. The ends lost 2 bases at V and 5 bases at J; junction bases unmatched: 5. This CDR3 is 15 amino acids long. CDR3 in DNA: TGTGCCAGCAGCTTTAGCGGGGGGGCGGAGGAGACCCAGTACTTC. Encoded protein: CASSFSGGAEETQYF.

This rearrangement joins TRBV6-1 to TRBJ2-1, with 7 bases fitting TRBD1. CDR3 length: 15 residues. V lost 6 bases to trimming and J lost 6 bases; unmatched junction nucleotides: 11. Germline-derived CDR1 and CDR2 are MNHNS and SASEGT. CDR3: CASRGRDRLSNEQFF. The CDR3 DNA reads TGTGCCAGCAGAGGCCGGGACAGACTTAGCAATGAGCAGTTCTTC.

The V gene is TRBV12-3 or TRBV12-4, the J gene TRBJ1-6; the D gene is possibly TRBD1 (5 bases). Deletions cut 6 bases from V and 6 bases from J, with 12 bases between. CDR3 length equals 14 residues. CDR3 nucleotide sequence: TGTGCCAGCAGCCACAGGACCATTAATTCACCCCTCCACTTT. Encoded protein: CASSHRTINSPLHF.

This clonotype was counted at least ten times. V is TRBV12-3 or TRBV12-4 and J is TRBJ2-1, with 10 bases matching TRBD2. J gave up 3 bases and V 0 bases, and 5 bases lay outside the gene matches. The CDR3 loop spans 17 amino acids. CDR3 sequence reads: CASSLAGTSDLYNEQFF. DNA of the CDR3: TGTGCCAGCAGTTTAGCAGGGACTAGCGACCTCTACAATGAGCAGTTCTTC.

As regards this clonotype: This may be a read error: a much more frequent sequence differs by one nucleotide. The chain carries TRBV20-1 and TRBJ2-3, with 7 bases that match TRBD1. The trim removed 5 bases at V and 2 bases at J, leaving 13 bases unmatched. Germline V gives CDR1 DFQATT, CDR2 SNEGSKA (reference sequence). The CDR3 extends over 16 amino acids. In DNA, the CDR3 is TGCAGTGCTGGAGTTGGCCGGGACAGAAACACAGATACGCAGTATTTT. Translating it yields CSAGVGRDRNTDTQYF.

The rearrangement links TRBV12-3 or TRBV12-4 to TRBJ2-2, with TRBD1 identical over 12 bases. V lost 7 bases, J lost 10 bases, and 13 bases stayed unmatched. The CDR3 length is 16 residues. The CDR3 loop is CASMVPGQGAGEELFF. CDR3 in DNA: TGTGCCAGCATGGTCCCGGGACAGGGGGCCGGCGAGGAGCTGTTTTTT.

This clonotype has at least ten counts. This chain connects TRBV19 to TRBJ2-3; D possibly corresponds to TRBD2 (6 bases). The CDR3 sequence is 13 residues long. Germline loops: CDR1 LNHDA, CDR2 SQIVND (reference sequence). Deletions cut 6 bases from V and 4 bases from J, with 11 bases between. CDR3 DNA sequence: TGTGCCAGTAGCGGGAGTAGTGCAGATACGCAGTATTTT. Its protein product is CASSGSSADTQYF.

About this clonotype: A much larger clone lies one base from this, so it may be a read error. The V gene is TRBV30, the J gene TRBJ2-1; TRBD2 matches at 11 bases. From germline, CDR1 is GTSNPN and CDR2 SVGIG (reference sequence). CDR3 length equals 17 residues. Written as DNA, the CDR3 is TGTGCCTGGAGTGTACTGAGTAGCGGGAGGGCCTCCAATGGGCAGTTCTTC. Amino acid sequence: CAWSVLSSGRASNGQFF.

In this sample, this clonotype turned up many times. V and J are TRBV28 and TRBJ1-5, with unresolved D. The length of the CDR3 is 11 residues. The germline V gene has CDR1 MDHEN and CDR2 SYDVKM. Trimming pared 4 bases from V and 5 bases from J, leaving 3 bases between. The CDR3 protein is CASSSDQPQHF. The CDR3 coding sequence is TGTGCCAGCAGTTCGGATCAGCCCCAGCATTTT. The full variable domain, rest sourced from reference TRBV28 and TRBJ1-5, is DVKVTQSSRYLVKRTGEKVFLECVQDMDHENMFWYRQDPGLGLRLIYFSYDVKMKEKGDIPEGYSVSREKKERFSLILESASTNQTSMYLCASSSDQPQHFGDGTRLSIL.

This clonotype appeared a few times. V is TRBV28 and J is TRBJ1-2, with unresolved D. Germline lookup yields CDR1 MDHEN and CDR2 SYDVKM. Trimming removed 4 bases at V and 4 bases at J, with 7 bases between. This CDR3 has 12 amino acids. CDR3 bases: TGTGCCAGCAGTTATCAGTCCTATGGCTACACCTTC. Translating gives CASSYQSYGYTF.

This clonotype was seen at least ten times. The rearrangement links TRBV7-6 to TRBJ2-3; possible D gene TRBD2, 5 bases. CDR1 and CDR2 (germline): SGHVS, FNYEAQ. The CDR3 runs 14 residues. V lost 2 bases and J lost 3, with 9 bases in between. The CDR3 reads CASSLTTGTDTQYF. The CDR3 DNA follows: TGTGCCAGCAGCTTAACAACGGGAACAGATACGCAGTATTTT.

The DNA of the CDR3 is TGTGCCAGCAGCGTCGGATTGAGGTCCTCCGGGGGAACTAATGAAAAACTGTTTTTT. Translating gives CASSVGLRSSGGTNEKLFF. V gene TRBV9 combines with J gene TRBJ1-4, with TRBD1 as a possible D gene (5 bases). Germline V lookup: CDR1 SGDLS, CDR2 YYNGEE. With 2 bases removed from V and 1 base from J, the gap between germline ends came to 21 bases. The CDR3 length is 19 residues.

As concerns this clonotype: At one boundary the junction diverges from the germline segment, which might be a read error. This chain uses TRBV7-8 with TRBJ2-2; D is unresolved. The CDR3 is 14 amino acids. Germline values: CDR1 SGHVS, CDR2 FQNEAQ. The CDR3 is CAGSFSGNTGELFF. The DNA for the CDR3 is TGTGCCGGCAGCTTTTCAGGGAACACCGGGGAGCTGTTTTTT.

This clonotype was picked up a small number of times. V and J are TRBV4-1 and TRBJ2-2; the D gene is possibly TRBD1 (6 bases). CDR1 and CDR2 (germline): MGHRA, YSYEKL. The CDR3 spans 17 residues. Trimming removed 1 base from V and 5 bases from J, with 17 bases in between. The CDR3 reads CASSQALGGWATGELFF. The CDR3 DNA is TGCGCCAGCAGCCAAGCTCTAGGGGGTTGGGCAACCGGGGAGCTGTTTTTT.

This clonotype was picked up many times. The chain combines TRBV3-1 with TRBJ2-5; D gene uncertain. Germline V lookup: CDR1 LGHDT, CDR2 YNNKEL (reference sequence). V lost 0 bases and J lost 9, with 11 bases in between. The CDR3 has 13 residues. The CDR3 DNA is TGTGCCAGCAGCCAAGATCTTGTAGTTGCCCAGTACTTC. This gives the protein CASSQDLVVAQYF.

V and J are TRBV12-3 or TRBV12-4 and TRBJ2-7, with 9 bases identical to TRBD2. This CDR3 contains 14 residues. The junction had 7 bases not matched to a gene; V was cut back by 5 bases and J by 5 bases. The CDR3 spells CASSPGTSFHEQYF. In nucleotides, the CDR3 is TGTGCCAGCAGTCCCGGGACTAGCTTCCACGAGCAGTACTTC.

The chain carries TRBV18 and TRBJ2-5; 7 bases fit TRBD2. Unmatched junction bases numbered 9, after V lost 3 bases and J lost 5 bases. Per germline, CDR1 KGHSH and CDR2 LQKENI. This CDR3 has 15 amino acids. Written as DNA, the CDR3 is TGTGCCAGCTCACCGAGACGGGGGGAACAGGAGACCCAGTACTTC. Its translation: CASSPRRGEQETQYF.

As regards this clonotype: Its ends do not fully match the called genes, so a read error is possible. The chain uses TRBV4-1 and TRBJ2-3; 8 bases align to TRBD2. CDR3 size: 17 residues. From germline, CDR1 is MGHRA and CDR2 YSYEKL. The CDR3 nucleotides are TGCGCCAGCAGCGAAGACCCTCTCGGAGCGGGAGCAGATACGCAGTATTTT. Translated: CASSEDPLGAGADTQYF.

The rearrangement links TRBV6-1 to TRBJ2-7; 7 bases match TRBD1. The germline V gene has CDR1 MNHNS and CDR2 SASEGT. The CDR3 extends over 13 amino acids. V lost 6 bases, J lost 5 bases, and 7 bases stayed unmatched. Written as DNA, the CDR3 is TGTGCCAGCAGACCCCTTGACAGGGACGAGCAGTACTTC. Its translation: CASRPLDRDEQYF.

The chain joins TRBV28 to TRBJ1-2; maybe TRBD1 (5 bases). With 7 bases removed from V and 5 bases from J, the gap between germline ends came to 14 bases. CDR1 MDHEN and CDR2 SYDVKM come from the germline V gene. The CDR3 has 13 amino acids. The CDR3, as DNA: TGTGCCAGCAATTCTGGGACCATATATGGCTACACCTTC. It yields the protein CASNSGTIYGYTF.

Many counts were recorded for this clonotype. The genes are TRBV19 and TRBJ1-1; 7 bases map to TRBD1. Germline lookup yields CDR1 LNHDA and CDR2 SQIVND (reference sequence). The CDR3 has 16 amino acids. The V gene end was trimmed by 4 bases and the J gene end by 2 bases; junction bases not matched to a gene: 10. The CDR3 DNA sequence: TGTGCCAGTAGTACACGGGACAGCGCCCGAAACACTGAAGCTTTCTTT. This encodes CASSTRDSARNTEAFF.

This clonotype was recorded many times. This chain connects TRBV24-1 to TRBJ1-3, with no clear D. This CDR3 comprises 14 residues. Germline CDR1 reads KGHDR; CDR2 reads SFDVKD. V shed 7 bases and J shed 0 bases, with 9 bases lying between them. The CDR3, as DNA: TGTGCCACCAGCGCCTCGAGCTCTGGAAACACCATATATTTT. Its translation: CATSASSSGNTIYF.